This T cell receptor beta chain is from a study of blood T cell repertoires in COVID-19. Study context: The samples span acute and convalescent COVID-19 from the United States, Italy and Spain. PBMCs, B-cell-depleted T cells, or T cells provided the cDNA or gDNA that made up the material.

This CDR3 has 13 residues. Germline loops: CDR1 SQVTM, CDR2 ANQGSEA. Trimming took 3 bases from V and 1 from J, leaving 8 bases between them. Methods used by the authors: The authors estimated nucleated cell counts from reference gene primer amplification. TCRdb keeps only in-frame clones here, not all; method: immunoSEQ multiplex PCR. V, J and clone size were drawn from that table, and D and trimming were deduced from the DNA. The table lists 130,000 or so clones, more than 65% of them singletons. The chain recombines TRBV29-1 with TRBJ2-3, with D possibly being TRBD2 (6 bases). The sample was peripheral blood. The receptor comes from a human donor in a cohort sampled during active COVID-19. CDR3 region: CSVEGEGTDTQYF. The CDR3 region has the DNA TGCAGCGTTGAGGGGGAGGGCACAGATACGCAGTATTTT.